The next 20 T cell receptor beta chains were all read from a single sample in a study of T cells in tuberculosis. The data were produced by immunoSEQ multiplex PCR, yet TCRdb's version contains in-frame clones alone and is incomplete. The table has around 45,000 clones, approximately 94% seen once. The sequenced sample consisted of PBMCs. The receptors originated from a donor aged 10-29 years with latent tuberculosis or without tuberculosis infection. Some clones in this sample may be carry-over from other donors' samples.

The chain joins TRBV27 to TRBJ2-1, with TRBD2 matching over 9 bases. Germline CDR1 MNHEY, CDR2 SMNVEV (reference sequence). V lost 5 bases to trimming and J lost 4 bases; unmatched junction nucleotides: 6. CDR3 length: 15 amino acids. The CDR3: CASSTGLALYNEQFF. CDR3 DNA: TGTGCCAGCAGTACCGGACTAGCGCTTTACAATGAGCAGTTCTTC.

CDR3 sequence reads: CASSQSTGSSYEQYF. The CDR3 DNA sequence: TGCGCCAGCAGTCAGTCTACAGGGAGCTCCTACGAGCAGTACTTC. The chain has TRBV4-3 and TRBJ2-7, with a weak D call TRBD1 (6 bases). Germline CDR1 and CDR2: LGHNA and YSLEER. V lost 6 bases, J lost 0 bases, and 15 bases lay in between. The length of the CDR3 is 15 residues.

This chain joins TRBV7-8 and TRBJ1-3; TRBD1 is a possible D gene (5 bases). The CDR3 spans 15 residues. Germline V lookup: CDR1 SGHVS, CDR2 FQNEAQ. Trimming left V 4 bases short and J 0 bases short, with 10 bases between. This chain's CDR3 is CASSSTVISGNTIYF. The CDR3 bases are TGTGCCAGCAGCTCGACAGTTATCTCTGGAAACACCATATATTTT.

The chain joins TRBV12-5 to TRBJ1-1; 8 nucleotides align to TRBD1. V shed 4 bases, J shed 6 bases, and the junction held 4 bases outside the gene matches. Germline V lookup: CDR1 LGHNT, CDR2 FRNRAP. The CDR3 has 13 amino acids. In DNA, the CDR3 is TGTGCTAGTGGTTCGACAGGGGTCCCTGAAGCTTTCTTT. Protein sequence: CASGSTGVPEAFF.

The J gene is TRBJ2-5, the V gene TRBV7-7, with TRBD1 identical over 8 bases. Germline V gene sequence: CDR1 SSHAT, CDR2 FNYEAQ (reference sequence). The CDR3 loop spans 14 amino acids. V was pared by 6 bases and J by 3 bases, with 6 bases of the junction left unmatched. The DNA of the CDR3 is TGTGCCAGCAGTTATAGGACAGGGAAAGAGACCCAGTACTTC. Residues: CASSYRTGKETQYF.

The chain uses TRBV16 and TRBJ1-1; possibly TRBD1 for D (6 bases). The germline V gene has CDR1 KGHSY and CDR2 FQNENV. This CDR3 has 15 residues. Between the trimmed V and J ends, which lost 4 bases and 4 bases, there was a span of 16 bases. The CDR3 loop reads CASSPPLGGPTEAFF. The CDR3 DNA reads TGTGCCAGCAGCCCTCCTCTGGGGGGGCCCACTGAAGCTTTCTTT.

The chain combines TRBV10-1 with TRBJ2-3; D ambiguous. The CDR3 is 12 amino acids. Germline CDR1 is WNHNN and CDR2 is SYGVQD (reference sequence). The V end lost 4 bases, the J end lost 2 bases, and 4 bases lay between the germline ends. CDR3 nucleotides: TGCGCCAGCAGTGCGTACACAGATACGCAGTATTTT. Translated: CASSAYTDTQYF.

This chain joins TRBV27 and TRBJ1-5; TRBD1 matches 9 bases. Per germline, CDR1 MNHEY and CDR2 SMNVEV (reference sequence). The V and J ends lost 3 bases and 4 bases, in that order; junction bases with no gene match: 4. The CDR3 loop spans 15 amino acids. In DNA, the CDR3 is TGTGCCAGCAGTTTGGGGACAGGGCTGAATCAGCCCCAGCATTTT. This encodes CASSLGTGLNQPQHF.

This chain links TRBV29-1 with TRBJ2-7; 11 bases align to TRBD1. CDR3 size: 13 residues. With V trimmed by 3 bases and J by 3 bases, 1 base remained unmatched. The germline gives CDR1 SQVTM, CDR2 ANQGSEA. The CDR3 spells CSVDGTGGYEQYF. CDR3 coding DNA: TGCAGCGTTGATGGGACAGGGGGCTACGAGCAGTACTTC.

The CDR3 region is CATKTGGSSGNTIYF. CDR3 in DNA: TGTGCCACAAAGACAGGGGGTTCCTCTGGAAACACCATATATTTT. The chain carries TRBV19 and TRBJ1-3; 9 bases agree with TRBD1. V lost 10 bases and J lost 0; bases outside the gene matches: 7. This CDR3 is 15 amino acids long. From germline, CDR1 is LNHDA and CDR2 SQIVND (reference sequence).

The V call is TRBV4-3, the J call TRBJ2-3, with D tentatively TRBD2 (6 bases). V lost 0 bases to trimming and J lost 1 base, with 11 bases between them. The germline gives CDR1 LGHNA, CDR2 YSLEER. The CDR3 runs 16 residues. The CDR3 DNA is TGCGCCAGCAGCCAAGAGGAGGGCCGGGGCACAGATACGCAGTATTTT. Its translation: CASSQEEGRGTDTQYF.

In DNA form, the CDR3 reads TGTGCCAGCAGTGACAGACAGGGAGGCGAAAAACTGTTTTTT. Protein product: CASSDRQGGEKLFF. The chain links TRBV6-4 to TRBJ1-4; 7 bases match TRBD1. Germline values: CDR1 MRHNA, CDR2 SNTAGT. CDR3 length: 14 amino acids. V lost 2 bases and J lost 8; bases outside the gene matches: 5.

This clone was counted once. CDR3 protein: CASSQGVAAYNEQFF. The CDR3 DNA reads as TGCGCCAGCAGCCAAGGGGTAGCGGCCTACAATGAGCAGTTCTTC. The chain joins TRBV4-1 to TRBJ2-1; TRBD2 is a possible D gene (6 bases). CDR3 length equals 15 residues. Germline V gives CDR1 MGHRA, CDR2 YSYEKL. V lost 1 base and J lost 2, with 9 bases in between.

The chain uses TRBV27 and TRBJ2-3, with 9 bases aligning to TRBD2. V lost 5 bases, J lost 4 bases, and 16 bases stayed unmatched. Per the germline V gene, CDR1 is MNHEY and CDR2 is SMNVEV (reference sequence). The CDR3 length is 18 residues. CDR3 in amino acids: CASSGAGGWGTRADTQYF. In nucleotides, the CDR3 is TGTGCCAGCAGTGGAGCGGGGGGCTGGGGGACTAGGGCAGATACGCAGTATTTT.

The CDR3 is CASSENSPGTPYNEQFF. CDR3 bases: TGTGCCAGCAGTGAAAATTCTCCCGGGACACCTTACAATGAGCAGTTCTTC. This chain uses TRBV2 with TRBJ2-1, with D tentatively TRBD1 (6 bases). The ends were cut back, 2 bases at V and 4 bases at J, with 18 bases in the middle. This CDR3 is built from 17 residues. From germline, CDR1 is SNHLY and CDR2 FYNNEI.

V and J are TRBV7-2 and TRBJ1-3; D uncertain. This CDR3 spans 16 amino acids. Germline V gene data show CDR1 as SGHTA and CDR2 as FQGNSA. V lost 3 bases, J lost 4 bases, and 16 bases lay in between. CDR3 coding DNA: TGTGCCAGCAGCTTCAGCGGGCCCACAATGGGAAACACCATATATTTT. Encoded protein: CASSFSGPTMGNTIYF.

V and J are TRBV5-8 and TRBJ2-3; TRBD1 aligns across 10 bases. The CDR3 consists of 15 residues. Germline-derived CDR1 and CDR2 are SGHTS and YDEGEE. Losses at the gene ends were 2 bases for V and 1 base for J; bases not matched to a gene: 1. The CDR3: CASSLGTGGTDTQYF. CDR3 nucleotides: TGTGCCAGCAGCTTAGGGACAGGGGGCACAGATACGCAGTATTTT.

This chain connects TRBV4-1 to TRBJ2-1; TRBD2 matches 9 bases. The length of the CDR3 is 17 residues. V lost 4 bases, J lost 1 base, and 8 bases stayed unmatched. Germline-derived CDR1 and CDR2 are MGHRA and YSYEKL. The CDR3 protein is CASSPQGSGRSYNEQFF. The CDR3 nucleotides read TGCGCCAGCAGCCCCCAGGGGAGCGGGAGGTCCTACAATGAGCAGTTCTTC.

V gene TRBV2 combines with J gene TRBJ2-7; D may be TRBD2 (5 bases). The CDR3 sequence is 11 residues long. Germline V gives CDR1 SNHLY, CDR2 FYNNEI. V was cut by 8 bases and J by 5 bases, with 10 bases left in between. CDR3 nucleotide sequence: TGTGCCAGCCGGATTAGCGACGAGCAGTACTTC. Amino acids: CASRISDEQYF.

The chain is built from TRBV19 and TRBJ1-5, with TRBD1 as a possible D gene (6 bases). The CDR3 loop spans 17 amino acids. V lost 2 bases to trimming and J lost 0 bases, with 14 bases between them. The germline V gene encodes CDR1 LNHDA and CDR2 SQIVND (reference sequence). CDR3 in amino acids: CASSIRGTGNSNQPQHF. CDR3 DNA: TGTGCCAGTAGTATAAGGGGCACAGGGAATAGCAATCAGCCCCAGCATTTT.